The entry below gives a single T cell receptor (beta chain) sequence along with its context. This CDR3 has 15 residues. With V trimmed by 4 bases and J by 5 bases, 10 bases remained unmatched. Germline V gives CDR1 SGHRS, CDR2 YFSETQ. Free of recent acute infections or vaccinations, the donors were healthy HIV-negative adults. This entry comes from a study of shared clonotypes between healthy human individuals. Some clones are missing from TCRdb's copy, which holds only in-frame ones; the method was immunoSEQ multiplex PCR. The table has 2 million to 2.5 million clones, 90% to 95% seen once. This receptor was obtained from a man aged 18 to 29 in good health. Some clones in this sample may be carry-over from other donors' samples. What was sequenced was naive CD4+ T cells from PBMCs. The subset was: CD45RA+ positively selected. This sequence joins TRBV5-1 and TRBJ1-2, with 8 bases aligning to TRBD1. CDR3 nucleotide sequence: TGCGCCAGCAGCATCGGGACAGGTTCTTGGTATGGCTACACCTTC. Residues: CASSIGTGSWYGYTF.